This TCR beta chain emerged from a study of shared clonotypes between healthy human individuals. The study's findings and limits: How much donors shared clonotypes was expected to be affected by sequencing depth. Larger estimated richness was generally recorded for naive subsets relative to memory subsets.

The sample holds one count of this clone. Its antigen is unknown. Between the trimmed V and J ends, which lost 1 base and 9 bases, there was a span of 15 bases. The CDR3 sequence is 14 residues long. Looked up from germline, CDR1 is SNHLY and CDR2 is FYNNEI. In the original analysis: Filtering differed since immunoSEQ provided only junctions, with no quality scores. Measured with immunoSEQ multiplex PCR; TCRdb has only the in-frame clones, and not every one. The V and J calls and clone size come from that table; D and trimming were worked out from the DNA. The repertoire consists of 550,000 to 700,000 clones, with less than 80% occurring once and the leading ten covering 1.5% to 2%.

The clonotype comes from a woman between 25 and 40 years old in good health. The specimen sequenced was memory CD4+ T cells sorted from blood. The subset is: CD45RA-negative fraction. J is TRBJ1-1 and V is TRBV2; D not certain. Written as DNA, the CDR3 is TGTGCCAGCAGTGAAGGGTGGGGTCCGATAAAAGCTTTCTTT. As protein: CASSEGWGPIKAFF.